These 10 T cell receptor beta chains came from one sample sequenced in a study of OX40 agonist ivuxolimab in advanced cancers. The assay was immunoSEQ multiplex PCR, and TCRdb's table has in-frame clones only and misses some. The repertoire has some 97,000 clones, roughly nine tenths of them found once; the top ten carry more than 0.25%. The source material was CD4+ or CD8+ T cells sorted from blood, sampled in a trial of the OX40 agonist ivuxolimab. The receptors stem from an adult with an advanced solid tumor such as melanoma, head and neck, liver or kidney cancer.

This clone was recorded once. The V call is TRBV19, the J call TRBJ2-4; TRBD1 is a possible D gene (6 bases). V dropped 10 bases and J dropped 3 bases, with 13 bases sitting between them. Germline assignment: CDR1 LNHDA and CDR2 SQIVND (reference sequence). The CDR3 covers 13 residues. CDR3 DNA: TGTGCCACCTTGGACAGAGACAAAAACATTCAGTACTTC. It specifies CATLDRDKNIQYF.

The chain couples TRBV5-1 to TRBJ2-3; 10 bases are shared with TRBD2. Germline trimming cut 3 bases from V and 1 base from J; bases unmatched to any gene: 5. The CDR3 spans 16 residues. Germline CDR1 is SGHRS and CDR2 is YFSETQ. The CDR3 region is CASSSSGTSGTDTQYF. DNA of the CDR3: TGCGCCAGCAGCTCATCCGGGACTAGCGGCACAGATACGCAGTATTTT.

The gene calls are TRBV27 and TRBJ2-3, with 10 bases that match TRBD2. V was pared by 6 bases and J by 1 base, with 7 bases of the junction left unmatched. CDR1 is MNHEY, CDR2 SMNVEV, per germline (reference sequence). This CDR3 has 16 residues. CDR3 DNA: TGTGCCAGCAGATCCCAGCGGGAGGGTCGCACAGATACGCAGTATTTT. As protein: CASRSQREGRTDTQYF.

This clone occurred a few times. The rearrangement uses TRBV5-1 and TRBJ1-1, with 7 bases that match TRBD1. The CDR3 has 13 amino acids. Germline trimming cut 4 bases from V and 5 bases from J; bases unmatched to any gene: 5. Germline V gene lookup returns CDR1 SGHRS and CDR2 YFSETQ. CDR3 nucleotides: TGCGCCAGCAGCCCGGGACAGATGACTGAAGCTTTCTTT. This gives the protein CASSPGQMTEAFF.

Remarks on this clone: One end of the junction does not line up with germline, which may come from a read error. The J gene is TRBJ2-5, the V gene TRBV2; 7 bases line up with TRBD2. This CDR3 spans 14 amino acids. Per germline, CDR1 SNHLY and CDR2 FYNNEI. The CDR3 nucleotides read TGTGCCAGCAGATCCGGGACTACCCAAGCGACCCAGTACTTC. Its translation: CASRSGTTQATQYF.

V and J are TRBV11-2 and TRBJ2-7; D remains ambiguous. V was pared by 8 bases and J by 2 bases, with 13 bases between. Germline assignment: CDR1 SGHAT and CDR2 FQNNGV. This CDR3 has 13 residues. CDR3 sequence reads: CASSRTGTYEQYF. In nucleotides, the CDR3 is TGTGCCAGCTCCCGGACCGGCACCTACGAGCAGTACTTC.

This chain connects TRBV7-6 to TRBJ2-4; no clear D. The CDR3 has 16 amino acids. The V and J ends lost 1 base and 8 bases respectively, with 18 bases between them. CDR1 and CDR2 from the germline V gene are SGHVS and FNYEAQ. This chain's CDR3 is CASSLGNGNPRDIQYF. CDR3 nucleotide sequence: TGTGCCAGCAGCTTAGGGAATGGGAACCCACGGGACATTCAGTACTTC. The whole variable domain, remainder taken from reference TRBV7-6 and TRBJ2-4, is GAGVSQSPRYKVTKRGQDVALRCDPISGHVSLYWYRQALGQGPEFLTYFNYEAQQDKSGLPNDRFSAERPEGSISTLTIQRTEQRDSAMYRCASSLGNGNPRDIQYFGAGTRLSVL.

This clone was picked up a small number of times. The rearrangement links TRBV4-2 to TRBJ2-7; D is possibly TRBD1 (5 bases). From germline, CDR1 is LGHNA and CDR2 YNFKEQ. Trimming removed 0 bases at V and 5 bases at J, with 8 bases between. CDR3 length equals 13 residues. CDR3 bases: TGTGCCAGCAGCCAAGATTGGGGCAACGAGCAGTACTTC. Protein sequence: CASSQDWGNEQYF.

The V call is TRBV7-9, the J call TRBJ2-1; D may be TRBD2 (6 bases). V lost 6 bases, J lost 3 bases, and 12 bases lay in between. The V gene's germline CDR1 is SEHNR and CDR2 FQNEAQ (reference sequence). This CDR3 spans 14 amino acids. The CDR3 protein is CASRPSGHYNEQFF. CDR3 DNA sequence: TGTGCCAGCAGGCCAAGCGGGCACTACAATGAGCAGTTCTTC. Together with reference TRBV7-9 and TRBJ2-1, the CDR3 gives the full variable domain: DTGVSQNPRHKITKRGQNVTFRCDPISEHNRLYWYRQTLGQGPEFLTYFQNEAQLEKSRLLSDRFSAERPKGSFSTLEIQRTEQGDSAMYLCASRPSGHYNEQFFGPGTRLTVL.

V and J are TRBV28 and TRBJ1-3, with a possible D match to TRBD1 (6 bases). In germline, CDR1 is MDHEN, CDR2 SYDVKM. Trimming shortened V by 8 bases and J by 4 bases, and 15 bases separated the two germline ends. The CDR3 is 14 amino acids. In DNA form, the CDR3 reads TGTGCCAGCCAATGGACGGACAGAGGAAACACCATATATTTT. The encoded protein is CASQWTDRGNTIYF.